The source of this T cell receptor beta chain is a study of control samples from healthy donors and cancer patients. Concerning this clone: Other nucleotide sequences from this sample produce the same CDR3.

This CDR3 region has 12 residues. The V end was cut by 0 bases, the J end by 4 bases, with 3 bases between. Per germline, CDR1 SEHNR and CDR2 FQNEAQ (reference sequence). TCRdb's copy holds only in-frame clones and misses some; the assay was immunoSEQ multiplex PCR. Of under 75,000 clones in the sample, approximately 90% were seen once. The sequenced sample consisted of PBMCs. The chain is built from TRBV7-9 and TRBJ2-5; D is undetermined. The receptor was derived from a woman between 50 and 59 years old with colorectal cancer. CDR3 region: CASSLAGETQYF. The CDR3 nucleotides read TGTGCCAGCAGCTTAGCAGGAGAGACCCAGTACTTC.